This TCR beta chain was sequenced in a study of cytomegalovirus exposure and HLA in healthy donors. Study results and caveats: Presence/absence comparisons presumed near-even sequencing depth among donors. Researchers reported in a later analysis that common viral pathogens appeared linked to several top clusters.

Germline V gene sequence: CDR1 MDHEN, CDR2 SYDVKM. The CDR3 extends over 16 amino acids. V dropped 2 bases and J dropped 8 bases, with 19 bases sitting between them. Of note for this clone: What it recognizes is unknown.

The PCR was carried out with 60 Vbeta primers and 13 Jbeta primers. Libraries were prepared by immunoSEQ multiplex PCR; TCRdb keeps only in-frame clonotypes and omits some of them. The sample consists of tens of thousands of clones, about 75% of them appearing once. It was healthy bone marrow donors who served as donors. Donors showed nominal health when sampled, although they likely had unrecorded immune exposures. Sequencing was done on a sample of PBMCs. This receptor was identified in a man aged 35-49 years in good health and CMV-seronegative. This rearrangement joins TRBV28 to TRBJ2-1; D is perhaps TRBD2 (6 bases). The CDR3 DNA reads as TGTGCCAGCAGTTTAGCCCGGGCTAGCGTAATCGATGAGCAGTTCTTC. Translated: CASSLARASVIDEQFF.